The clone carrying this T cell receptor beta chain has just a few counts. The antigen is not known. This record comes from a study of cytomegalovirus exposure and HLA in healthy donors. Whole-study findings and limits: Several top significant clusters appeared, in a later analysis, to be linked to common viral pathogens. Later, TCR association rates were found to vary by HLA locus, highest for DRB1 and lowest for HLA-C. In the analysis, some V segments, TRBV6-2 and TRBV6-3 included, were excluded as indistinguishable. Cytomegalovirus association was assigned to about 150 TCR beta chains.

Both 60 Vbeta primers and 13 Jbeta primers went into the PCR. Produced via immunoSEQ multiplex PCR; TCRdb's table is partial and in-frame only. In the table there are 55,000 to 80,000 clones, about 65% of which are singletons. Germline-derived CDR1 and CDR2 are MGHRA and YSYEKL. The V end lost 0 bases, the J end lost 4 bases, and 13 bases lay between the germline ends. This CDR3 region has 16 residues. Material for sequencing was PBMCs. The chain joins TRBV4-1 to TRBJ1-3, with D maybe TRBD1 (6 bases). The receptor was derived from a woman aged 30 to 39 in good health and CMV-seronegative. The CDR3 nucleotides are TGCGCCAGCAGCCAAGAGGGGGCAGGGATGGGAAACACCATATATTTT. Translated: CASSQEGAGMGNTIYF.